These T cell receptor beta chains were read from a single sample in a study of blood T cell repertoires in COVID-19. Clones were read by immunoSEQ multiplex PCR, and TCRdb kept only the in-frame ones, dropping some. This sample has fewer than 500,000 clones; 70% to 90% occur once, and the top ten carry roughly 0.97%. Sample: PBMCs or T cells enriched from blood (not recorded which). The receptors come from a woman in her thirties with acute COVID-19. Both conserved end residues are part of each CDR3. D genes are given only for firm matches. Only part of the rows carry a size: once, few, many, or a class if the clone is expanded.

DNA | CDR3 | J | size | D | V
TGTGCCAGCAGGGGCTGGGCGGGCGGAGATACGCAGTATTTT | CASRGWAGGDTQYF | TRBJ2-3 | . | . | TRBV25-1
TGTGCCAGCAGCCAGACATCGACCCCCGGGACAGGTGGCGGCTACACCTTC | CASSQTSTPGTGGGYTF | TRBJ1-2 | . | TRBD1 | TRBV7-3
TGTGCCAGTGTTGCCCGGGACAGGGGTGCCTTACGGCCCCAGCATTTT | CASVARDRGALRPQHF | TRBJ1-5 | . | TRBD1 | TRBV19
TGCGCCAGCAGCCCGAGACAGGGTCTCAACGAGCAGTACTTC | CASSPRQGLNEQYF | TRBJ2-7 | . | TRBD1 | TRBV5-1
TGCGCCAGCAGCTTCGCGGCAGGGGGCGACTTCGGCACTGAAGCTTTCTTT | CASSFAAGGDFGTEAFF | TRBJ1-1 | . | TRBD1 | TRBV5-1
TGTGCCAGCAGCCAACCACAGGGTAATTCACCCCTCCACTTT | CASSQPQGNSPLHF | TRBJ1-6 | . | . | TRBV14
TGCGCCAGCAGCCTAGGACAGGGGTCCGGGGCCAACGTCCTGACTTTC | CASSLGQGSGANVLTF | TRBJ2-6 | . | TRBD1 | TRBV5-1
TGTGCCAGCAGCCATACAGGGGGCGCGGGCAATGAGCAGTTCTTC | CASSHTGGAGNEQFF | TRBJ2-1 | . | TRBD1 | TRBV6-5
TGTGCCAGCAGCTTAGCGGATAGGGGGCGCCGTGGCTACACCTTC | CASSLADRGRRGYTF | TRBJ1-2 | . | TRBD1 | TRBV7-2
TGTGCCAGCTCATCCCTCTCTGGGGCCAACGTCCTGACTTTC | CASSSLSGANVLTF | TRBJ2-6 | . | . | TRBV18
TGCGCCAGCAGCTCACTGTTGGCCGGGGAGCTGTTTTTT | CASSSLLAGELFF | TRBJ2-2 | once | . | TRBV10-2
TGTGCTAGTGGTTTGCGAAGCGGCACCGGGGAGCTGTTTTTT | CASGLRSGTGELFF | TRBJ2-2 | . | . | TRBV12-5
TGTGCCAGCAGCTTGGGGGGGAACACTGAAGCTTTCTTT | CASSLGGNTEAFF | TRBJ1-1 | few | . | TRBV13
TGCGCCAGCAGGACAGGGGGCACCGGGGAGCTGTTTTTT | CASRTGGTGELFF | TRBJ2-2 | . | TRBD1 | TRBV10-2
TGTGCCAGCAGTTACTTCCGAGACTCCTACGAGCAGTACTTC | CASSYFRDSYEQYF | TRBJ2-7 | . | . | TRBV6-6
TGTGCCAGCAGCCAGGGACAGGGCGAGCAGTACTTC | CASSQGQGEQYF | TRBJ2-7 | . | TRBD1 | TRBV3-1/TRBV3-2
TGCGCCAGCAGCCACCCGGACAGGAACACTGAAGCTTTCTTT | CASSHPDRNTEAFF | TRBJ1-1 | . | . | TRBV5-1
TGTGCCAGCAGCCCCCGGGACAGACCTCAGACCCAGTACTTC | CASSPRDRPQTQYF | TRBJ2-5 | . | TRBD1 | TRBV7-2
TGTGCCAGCTCACCAGAGCAGGTCTCCTACGAGCAGTACTTC | CASSPEQVSYEQYF | TRBJ2-7 | . | . | TRBV18
TGTGCCAGTAGTATTAAACTAGCGGGGGGGCCGTATGAGCAGTTCTTC | CASSIKLAGGPYEQFF | TRBJ2-1 | . | TRBD2 | TRBV19
TGTGCCAGCAGCCCCCGAGCAGCGGGGGGGCATGAATCCTACAATGAGCAGTTCTTC | CASSPRAAGGHESYNEQFF | TRBJ2-1 | . | TRBD2 | TRBV7-3
TGTGCCACCAGTGCCTACGGACAGGTCGCCACAGATACGCAGTATTTT | CATSAYGQVATDTQYF | TRBJ2-3 | . | TRBD1 | TRBV24-1
TGTGCCAGCAGTGAAGGAGGACAGGGGGCGCGGGGCTACACCTTC | CASSEGGQGARGYTF | TRBJ1-2 | . | TRBD1 | TRBV6-1
TGTGCCAGCAGCCAAGGGCTTCAGAACACTGAAGCTTTCTTT | CASSQGLQNTEAFF | TRBJ1-1 | . | . | TRBV3-1/TRBV3-2
TGCAGCGTTGGGGGGGACAGGGGTTTGGTTGAAAAACTGTTTTTT | CSVGGDRGLVEKLFF | TRBJ1-4 | . | TRBD1 | TRBV29-1
TGTGCCAGCAGCCGACAGGGGGCCGACTATGGCTACACCTTC | CASSRQGADYGYTF | TRBJ1-2 | . | TRBD1 | TRBV2
TGTGCCAGCAGTTACACAATCGACAGGGTCGACGAGCAGTACTTC | CASSYTIDRVDEQYF | TRBJ2-7 | . | TRBD1 | TRBV6-5
TGTGCCATCAGCCCCGGGACTACCACTACCGGGGAGCTGTTTTTT | CAISPGTTTTGELFF | TRBJ2-2 | . | TRBD2 | TRBV10-3
TGTGCCAGCAGTAGAGGACAGGGTGAAGGGGCAAAACTGTTTTTT | CASSRGQGEGAKLFF | TRBJ1-4 | . | TRBD1 | TRBV6-5
TGTGCCAGCAGCAAGCCGGGACAGGGTAGGGACACTGAAGCTTTCTTT | CASSKPGQGRDTEAFF | TRBJ1-1 | few | TRBD1 | TRBV7-9
TGTGCCAGCAGCGTCCGGGGGGGGAACACCGGGGAGCTGTTTTTT | CASSVRGGNTGELFF | TRBJ2-2 | . | TRBD2 | TRBV9
TGTGCCAGCAGCTTAGACGGGACAAAACAGCCCCAGCATTTT | CASSLDGTKQPQHF | TRBJ1-5 | . | . | TRBV11-2
TGCAGTGCTAGTTCCCTAGCGGGGGCCTCGGATACGCAGTATTTT | CSASSLAGASDTQYF | TRBJ2-3 | . | TRBD2 | TRBV20-1
TGCGCCAGCAGGTTAAGCAGGACAGGGGGCAATCAGCCCCAGCATTTT | CASRLSRTGGNQPQHF | TRBJ1-5 | . | TRBD1 | TRBV5-1
TGCGCCAGCAGCTTGGCCGGAGGGACAGGGGTGGCAGATACGCAGTATTTT | CASSLAGGTGVADTQYF | TRBJ2-3 | . | TRBD1 | TRBV5-1
TGTGCCAGCAGTTTACTCCGGACAGGGAAGACTGAAGCTTTCTTT | CASSLLRTGKTEAFF | TRBJ1-1 | . | TRBD1 | TRBV27
TGTGCCAGCAGCTTACCTGGCAGGGCCTCCTACGAGCAGTACTTC | CASSLPGRASYEQYF | TRBJ2-7 | . | . | TRBV7-9
TGTGCCAGCAGCTTTTCAGGGGGCCTGCCTGGCTATGGAAACACCATATATTTT | CASSFSGGLPGYGNTIYF | TRBJ1-3 | . | TRBD1 | TRBV7-9
TGCAGCGTTCGAAAGGGACAGGGGGCGGACAATGAGCAGTTCTTC | CSVRKGQGADNEQFF | TRBJ2-1 | once | TRBD1 | TRBV29-1
TGTGCCAGCAGCTTAGACTCCTCTGGGGCCAACGTCCTGACTTTC | CASSLDSSGANVLTF | TRBJ2-6 | . | . | TRBV7-2
TGTGCCAGCAGCCCCAACAGGGATAGCAATCAGCCCCAGCATTTT | CASSPNRDSNQPQHF | TRBJ1-5 | . | . | TRBV11-2
TGTGCCAGCAGCTCGCCTAGCGGGTCACGCTCCTACAATGAGCAGTTCTTC | CASSSPSGSRSYNEQFF | TRBJ2-1 | . | TRBD2 | TRBV7-9
TGCGCCAGCAGCTTGGTACGAGGGACTGAAGCTTTCTTT | CASSLVRGTEAFF | TRBJ1-1 | . | . | TRBV5-1
TGTGCCAGCAGCTTAGCGAAGACATTCTCCTACACCTTC | CASSLAKTFSYTF | TRBJ1-2 | once | . | TRBV7-8
TGTGCCAGCAGCCTTGGAGCAGGGCTCCCTAATGAAAAACTGTTTTTT | CASSLGAGLPNEKLFF | TRBJ1-4 | . | . | TRBV3-1/TRBV3-2
TGTGCCAGCAGCTATCACAGACAGGGCACTGAAGCTTTCTTT | CASSYHRQGTEAFF | TRBJ1-1 | . | TRBD1 | TRBV2
TGTGCCAGGCGAACGGGGGGGCAGGACACCGGGGAGCTGTTTTTT | CARRTGGQDTGELFF | TRBJ2-2 | . | TRBD2 | TRBV19
TGCGCCAGCAGCCTGGCGGGACAAACGAACACCGGGGAGCTGTTTTTT | CASSLAGQTNTGELFF | TRBJ2-2 | . | . | TRBV5-1
TGTGCCAGCAGCTTGGTTCAACTAGGTGTGGGGAATGAGCAGTTCTTC | CASSLVQLGVGNEQFF | TRBJ2-1 | . | . | TRBV5-8
TGTGCCAGCATCGTAGTCCCCCAGGGGCACTATGGCTACACCTTC | CASIVVPQGHYGYTF | TRBJ1-2 | once | . | TRBV7-2
TGTGCCAGCAGTGAGGGAGGATCCCTCCACTTT | CASSEGGSLHF | TRBJ1-6 | . | . | TRBV12-3/TRBV12-4
TGTGCCAGCAGCCCCGGGGGGCCCGGGCCCCAGCATTTT | CASSPGGPGPQHF | TRBJ1-5 | . | . | TRBV12-3/TRBV12-4
TGTGCCAGCAGCTCAACAGGGGGCTATGAAAAACTGTTTTTT | CASSSTGGYEKLFF | TRBJ1-4 | . | TRBD1 | TRBV5-6